This is a list of T cell receptor beta chains from one sample in a study of cytomegalovirus exposure and HLA in healthy donors. Produced via immunoSEQ multiplex PCR; TCRdb's table is partial and in-frame only. The sample contains about 99,000 clones, around 82% of which appear only once. Sequencing was carried out using PBMCs. These receptors originate from a man aged 35-49 years in good health and CMV-seronegative. Both conserved end residues are part of each CDR3. D genes are given only for firm matches. The size entry is marked missing in some rows and otherwise reads once, few, many or a size class.

- TRBJ2-3 TRBV11-2 few TGTGCCAGCAGCTTAGAGGGGAGGAGGACAGATACGCAGTATTTT CASSLEGRRTDTQYF
- TRBJ2-7 TRBV5-1 - TGCGCCAGCAGCCTGCCCACTGATGAGCAGTACTTC CASSLPTDEQYF
TRBD2 TRBJ2-2 TRBV5-4 - TGTGCCAGCAGCTTGGCCTTGCGGGGGGGCTCCGGGGAGCTGTTTTTT CASSLALRGGSGELFF
TRBD1 TRBJ2-3 TRBV5-1 once TGCGCCAGCAGCTTATCACAGGGGGCTGCTTCCACAGATACGCAGTATTTT CASSLSQGAASTDTQYF
- TRBJ1-5 TRBV4-2 - TGTGCCAGCAGCCAAGAGATGGCTAGCAATCAGCCCCAGCATTTT CASSQEMASNQPQHF
TRBD1 TRBJ1-6 TRBV9 - TGTGCCAGCAGAGGACAGGGAAAAGTGAATTCACCCCTCCACTTT CASRGQGKVNSPLHF
- TRBJ2-1 TRBV6-5 - TGTGCCAGCAGTACCCAGGGTCTCAATGAGCAGTTCTTC CASSTQGLNEQFF
- TRBJ2-7 TRBV5-1 - TGCGCCAGCAGCTTGGCGGGTCCTCCATACGAGCAGTACTTC CASSLAGPPYEQYF
TRBD2 TRBJ2-3 TRBV29-1 - TGCAGCGTCCGACTAGCGGGGGGGAGCACAGATACGCAGTATTTT CSVRLAGGSTDTQYF
- TRBJ1-5 TRBV30 - TGTGCCTGGAGTTTCGGGGAGAGTCAGCCCCAGCATTTT CAWSFGESQPQHF
- TRBJ2-3 TRBV9 - TGTGCCAGCAGCCCTTACACAGATACGCAGTATTTT CASSPYTDTQYF
TRBD1 TRBJ2-3 TRBV7-3 - TGTGCCAGCAGCTTAACGGGCCAGGGGGTGGTCGATACGCAGTATTTT CASSLTGQGVVDTQYF
- TRBJ1-2 TRBV6-6 - TGTGCCAGCAGCCAACCGGGGTATGGCTACACCTTC CASSQPGYGYTF
- TRBJ2-4 TRBV6-5 - TGTGCCAGCAGCCCAGCGAGGAAGAAACACATTCAGTACTTC CASSPARKKHIQYF
TRBD1 TRBJ2-7 TRBV28 few TGTGCCAGCAGGGACAGGGGGCGCCTCCCCTACGAGCAGTACTTC CASRDRGRLPYEQYF
TRBD1 TRBJ2-7 TRBV6-5 - TGTGCCAGCAGCAGGACAGGGAGTTCCTACGAGCAGTACTTC CASSRTGSSYEQYF
- TRBJ2-2 TRBV2 - TGTGCCAGCAGTACGCCAGGCGGGGAGCTGTTTTTT CASSTPGGELFF
- TRBJ2-1 TRBV29-1 - TGCAGCGTTTTCAAGCGTTCCTACAATGAGCAGTTCTTC CSVFKRSYNEQFF
- TRBJ1-1 TRBV5-6 - TGTGCCAGCAGCCCGGACAAGAACACTGAAGCTTTCTTT CASSPDKNTEAFF
TRBD1 TRBJ2-3 TRBV30 - TGTGCCTGGAGTGGAGGACAGGTTCCAGATACGCAGTATTTT CAWSGGQVPDTQYF
TRBD2 TRBJ2-1 TRBV30 - TGTGCCTGGAGTCCGACTAGCGGGAGTTACAATGAGCAGTTCTTC CAWSPTSGSYNEQFF
TRBD1 TRBJ1-3 TRBV5-1 few TGCGCCAGCAGCCTATCGACAGGGTTGGGTAACACCATATATTTT CASSLSTGLGNTIYF
TRBD2 TRBJ2-5 TRBV4-2 - TGTGCCAGCAACCAAGAAGCTAGCGGGAGTGGTGAGACCCAGTACTTC CASNQEASGSGETQYF
- TRBJ2-7 TRBV5-4 - TGTGCCAGCGGCGGTCGGGGGTCCTACGAGCAGTACTTC CASGGRGSYEQYF
- TRBJ2-3 TRBV7-8 - TGTGCCAGCAGTTGGGGGACTTACACAGATACGCAGTATTTT CASSWGTYTDTQYF
TRBD1 TRBJ2-1 TRBV2 - TGTGCCAGCAGTCCCAAGGGGGCGCAGTCGGACAATGAGCAGTTCTTC CASSPKGAQSDNEQFF
TRBD2 TRBJ2-3 TRBV11-2 - TGTGCCAGCAGCTTCTCCCGAGGAGCGGGGGGCCGCACAGATACGCAGTATTTT CASSFSRGAGGRTDTQYF
TRBD1 TRBJ1-6 TRBV6-1 - TGTGCCAGCAGTGCCCGGACAGGTTTTAATTCACCCCTCCACTTT CASSARTGFNSPLHF
- TRBJ2-1 TRBV9 - TGTGCCAGCAGCGTAGGAGGTGGGAGTCGGGAGCAGTTCTTC CASSVGGGSREQFF
- TRBJ2-7 TRBV27 - TGTGCCAGCAGTTACCGGGGGGCCGCGGTCGGCGAGCAGTACTTC CASSYRGAAVGEQYF
TRBD1 TRBJ1-5 TRBV6-1 - TGTGCCAGCAGTGAACTCGGGACAGCCGGTCAGCCCCAGCATTTT CASSELGTAGQPQHF
- TRBJ2-3 TRBV5-1 few TGCGCCAGCAGCCGACAGGTTATCACAGATACGCAGTATTTT CASSRQVITDTQYF
TRBD1 TRBJ1-2 TRBV29-1 - TGCAGCGTCCTGAGAAATCGACAGGGGGAAAGCTATGGCTACACCTTC CSVLRNRQGESYGYTF
- TRBJ2-7 TRBV5-1 - TGCGCCAGCAGCTTGCAGCCAGGCTCCTACGAGCAGTACTTC CASSLQPGSYEQYF
- TRBJ1-2 TRBV2 - TGTGCCAGCATAAAGGATCAGGGGAACTATGGCTACACCTTC CASIKDQGNYGYTF
- TRBJ2-2 TRBV15 - TGTGCCACCAGTTTAGACCCGTGGCCGAGGACCGGGGAGCTGTTTTTT CATSLDPWPRTGELFF
TRBD1 TRBJ2-7 TRBV5-1 - TGCGCCAGCAGCTTGCCCAGGGGGTATGAGCAGTACTTC CASSLPRGYEQYF
- TRBJ2-7 TRBV18 - TGTGCCAGCTCACCGCCGGGCAGGGGTGACGAGCAGTACTTC CASSPPGRGDEQYF
TRBD1 TRBJ2-7 TRBV5-1 - TGCGCCAGCAGCAGAGGACAGGAGAACTCCTACGAGCAGTACTTC CASSRGQENSYEQYF
TRBD1 TRBJ2-5 TRBV29-1 - TGCAGCGTGGAGACAGGGTTGGCCCGGTACTTC CSVETGLARYF
- TRBJ1-1 TRBV29-1 few TGCAGCGTCCCGGGGGAAAGTTCAGGGAGAATGAACACTGAAGCTTTCTTT CSVPGESSGRMNTEAFF
- TRBJ1-1 TRBV6-1 - TGTGCCAGCAGTGAATTTTCCGCCCTGGCAACTGAAGCTTTCTTT CASSEFSALATEAFF
TRBD2 TRBJ2-1 TRBV7-8 - TGTGCCAGCAGCTTATCAGGGACTAGCCTTGAGCAGTTCTTC CASSLSGTSLEQFF
- TRBJ1-5 TRBV7-6 - TGTGCCAGCAGCTTAGATGGAGGTTTCAATCAGCCCCAGCATTTT CASSLDGGFNQPQHF
TRBD2 TRBJ2-1 TRBV10-1 - TGCGCCAGCTCACTTAGCGGGAGGGGAGACAATGAGCAGTTCTTC CASSLSGRGDNEQFF
- TRBJ2-7 TRBV13 - TGTGCCAGCAGCTTAGTTACAGGAGCCTACGAGCAGTACTTC CASSLVTGAYEQYF
- TRBJ2-7 TRBV6-5 - TGTGCCAGCAGCCGCGAGAGGAGCGAGCAGTACTTC CASSRERSEQYF
- TRBJ1-1 TRBV7-8 - TGTGCCAGCAGCTTAGTTTACGGGAGCTCCGCTGAAGCTTTCTTT CASSLVYGSSAEAFF
- TRBJ2-7 TRBV6-6 few TGTGCCAGCAGTTACTCAGAGTGGCAGGACGAGCAGTACTTC CASSYSEWQDEQYF
- TRBJ2-7 TRBV28 - TGTGCCAGCAGTTTAGCCGCAGGGACCTACGAGCAGTACTTC CASSLAAGTYEQYF